The subject of this entry is one T cell receptor (beta chain). The data are from a study of blood T cell dynamics during melanoma immunotherapy. Germline V gene sequence: CDR1 SEHNR, CDR2 FQNEAQ (reference sequence). Trimming left V 1 base short and J 6 bases short, with 10 bases between. The CDR3 length is 14 residues. The table came from immunoSEQ multiplex PCR; TCRdb's copy has only in-frame clones and leaves some out. In the table there are about 12,000 clones, around nine tenths of which are singletons. Time point indicated: week 3, after first cycle of checkpoint inhibitor. The genes are TRBV7-9 and TRBJ1-5; a weak D match, TRBD1 (5 bases). The sequence was obtained from a human donor with melanoma. Here the sequenced sample was blood, taken from a patient treated with checkpoint blockade. The CDR3 region is CASSLGGVGQPQHF. CDR3 DNA: TGTGCCAGCAGCTTAGGGGGCGTAGGTCAGCCCCAGCATTTT.